The 30 T cell receptor beta chains listed next were all sequenced from one sample in a study of T cell responses to AZD1222 COVID-19 vaccine. Method: immunoSEQ multiplex PCR; TCRdb's copy keeps in-frame clones and lacks some. This table holds about 66,000 clones, just over 90% found once. This sample comprised peripheral blood, obtained 28 days after the second dose of the MenACWY control vaccine. The receptors shown here come from an adult who received the MenACWY meningococcal vaccine as a control.

The chain couples TRBV6-1 to TRBJ2-1, with D maybe TRBD2 (5 bases). CDR1 and CDR2 from the germline V gene are MNHNS and SASEGT. Trimming cost V 4 bases and J 0 bases, with 13 bases left between them. The CDR3 is made up of 16 amino acids. The CDR3 loop is CASSGPGGSSYNEQFF. In DNA form, the CDR3 reads TGTGCCAGCAGTGGCCCCGGAGGAAGCTCCTACAATGAGCAGTTCTTC.

The CDR3 here is CAADRGGDSPLHF. CDR3 nucleotides: TGTGCCGCAGACAGGGGAGGGGATTCACCCCTCCACTTT. V usage is TRBV30 and J usage is TRBJ1-6, with TRBD1 matching 8 bases. Trimming took 8 bases from V and 8 from J; bases not matched to a gene: 8. CDR3 length equals 13 residues. Germline V gene lookup returns CDR1 GTSNPN and CDR2 SVGIG (reference sequence).

The rearrangement uses TRBV28 and TRBJ2-1; 8 bases line up with TRBD2. Germline CDR1 reads MDHEN; CDR2 reads SYDVKM. Trimming removed 2 bases from V and 11 bases from J; junction bases left unmatched: 11. This CDR3 has 15 amino acids. The CDR3 spells CASSLNLGSGGKQFF. CDR3 nucleotide sequence: TGTGCCAGCAGTTTAAATCTGGGCAGCGGGGGTAAGCAGTTCTTC. Looking up the rest from reference TRBV28 and TRBJ2-1 gives the full variable domain: DVKVTQSSRYLVKRTGEKVFLECVQDMDHENMFWYRQDPGLGLRLIYFSYDVKMKEKGDIPEGYSVSREKKERFSLILESASTNQTSMYLCASSLNLGSGGKQFFGPGTRLTVL.

The rearrangement links TRBV28 to TRBJ2-1; 9 bases fit TRBD1. Germline V gene lookup returns CDR1 MDHEN and CDR2 SYDVKM. V shed 3 bases and J 9 bases; nucleotides not matched to a gene: 6. The CDR3 sequence is 14 residues long. The chain's CDR3 is CASSFGDRVREQFF. The DNA of the CDR3 is TGTGCCAGCAGTTTCGGGGACAGGGTGCGTGAGCAGTTCTTC. Based on the CDR3 plus reference TRBV28 and TRBJ2-1, the full variable domain is DVKVTQSSRYLVKRTGEKVFLECVQDMDHENMFWYRQDPGLGLRLIYFSYDVKMKEKGDIPEGYSVSREKKERFSLILESASTNQTSMYLCASSFGDRVREQFFGPGTRLTVL.

The chain couples TRBV28 to TRBJ2-1; D not certain. Trimming removed 8 bases at V and 7 bases at J, with 12 bases between. The germline V gene encodes CDR1 MDHEN and CDR2 SYDVKM. The CDR3 loop spans 12 amino acids. The CDR3 DNA is TGTGCCAGCGGGGTGGTTTCTAATGAGCAGTTCTTC. Its translation is CASGVVSNEQFF. Based on the CDR3 plus reference TRBV28 and TRBJ2-1, the full variable domain is DVKVTQSSRYLVKRTGEKVFLECVQDMDHENMFWYRQDPGLGLRLIYFSYDVKMKEKGDIPEGYSVSREKKERFSLILESASTNQTSMYLCASGVVSNEQFFGPGTRLTVL.

V is TRBV27 and J is TRBJ1-4, with D uncertain. The CDR3 is 16 amino acids. V gave up 4 bases and J gave up 0 bases, with 12 bases separating them. Germline V lookup: CDR1 MNHEY, CDR2 SMNVEV (reference sequence). The CDR3 sequence: CASSSSFVATNEKLFF. The CDR3 DNA follows: TGTGCCAGCAGTTCCTCCTTCGTTGCAACTAATGAAAAACTGTTTTTT.

This chain links TRBV5-1 with TRBJ2-7; 10 bases match TRBD2. The germline gives CDR1 SGHRS, CDR2 YFSETQ. CDR3 length: 14 residues. The V and J ends lost 0 bases and 6 bases, in that order; junction bases with no gene match: 3. The CDR3 is CASSLGLAGVEQYF. CDR3 coding DNA: TGCGCCAGCAGCTTGGGGCTAGCGGGAGTCGAGCAGTACTTC.

V and J are TRBV5-1 and TRBJ1-2; D uncertain. Between the trimmed V and J ends, which lost 5 bases and 6 bases, there was a span of 14 bases. Looked up from germline, CDR1 is SGHRS and CDR2 is YFSETQ. The CDR3 contains 13 residues. In nucleotides, the CDR3 is TGCGCCAGCAGTTTGAGAGTAGGGAATGGCTACACCTTC. Translated: CASSLRVGNGYTF.

CDR3 sequence (DNA): TGTGCCAGCAGCTTCCTGACGGATGGGGATTCACCCCTCCACTTT. As protein: CASSFLTDGDSPLHF. This rearrangement joins TRBV28 to TRBJ1-6; unclear D gene. Trimming removed 6 bases from V and 8 bases from J, with 17 bases in between. The germline CDR1 and CDR2 sequences are MDHEN and SYDVKM. The CDR3 has 15 residues.

The rearrangement joins TRBV7-9 to TRBJ1-6; TRBD1 might be the D (5 bases). The CDR3 has 13 residues. In germline, CDR1 is SEHNR, CDR2 FQNEAQ (reference sequence). V lost 2 bases and J 12 bases, leaving 11 bases between the germline ends. In nucleotides, the CDR3 is TGTGCCAGCAGCTTATCGGGGACCCAACCCCTCCACTTT. Its protein product is CASSLSGTQPLHF.

V is TRBV2 and J is TRBJ1-2; possible D gene TRBD1, 6 bases. Germline V lookup: CDR1 SNHLY, CDR2 FYNNEI. The CDR3 runs 13 residues. With 7 bases removed from V and 5 bases from J, the gap between germline ends came to 14 bases. Written as DNA, the CDR3 is TGTGCCAGCAAGGGGGGAGGACGATATGGCTACACCTTC. Translating it yields CASKGGGRYGYTF.

This chain joins TRBV14 and TRBJ1-4, with D tentatively TRBD1 (5 bases). V was clipped by 3 bases and J by 5 bases, with 7 bases between them. CDR1 and CDR2 (germline): SGHDN, FVKESK. CDR3 length: 13 residues. The CDR3 nucleotides read TGTGCCAGCAGCCAGGGGGTGAATGAAAAACTGTTTTTT. Its translation is CASSQGVNEKLFF.

In regard to this clone: One junction end does not reproduce the germline sequence, and a read error may be involved. This chain uses TRBV7-7 with TRBJ2-5, with 7 bases that match TRBD1. Germline loops: CDR1 SSHAT, CDR2 FNYEAQ (reference sequence). This CDR3 is 14 amino acids long. CDR3: CASSPGQGVRQQYF. The CDR3 DNA sequence: TGTGCTAGCAGCCCCGGGCAGGGGGTACGGCAACAGTACTTC.

The chain links TRBV11-2 to TRBJ2-3, with TRBD2 identical over 10 bases. There are 19 residues in the CDR3. Germline V gives CDR1 SGHAT, CDR2 FQNNGV. Trimming at V came to 5 bases and at J to 2 bases, leaving 16 bases not matched to a gene. The CDR3 loop is CASSQGVSLAGVHTDTQYF. The CDR3 DNA is TGTGCCAGCAGCCAAGGGGTTTCGCTAGCGGGAGTTCACACAGATACGCAGTATTTT.

The chain couples TRBV25-1 to TRBJ1-4, with 10 bases fitting TRBD1. Germline CDR1 and CDR2: MGHDK and SYGVNS. CDR3 length: 15 amino acids. J gave up 10 bases and V 7 bases, and 12 bases lay outside the gene matches. The chain's CDR3 is CASTPRGQGFAKLFF. The CDR3 region has the DNA TGTGCCAGCACCCCGCGGGGACAGGGGTTCGCAAAACTGTTTTTT.

This clone turned up a few times. V gene TRBV30 combines with J gene TRBJ1-3; D gene uncertain. This CDR3 spans 12 amino acids. Trimming took off 1 base at V and 4 bases at J, with 5 bases between the two ends. Per germline, CDR1 GTSNPN and CDR2 SVGIG (reference sequence). CDR3: CAWSGRGNTIYF. CDR3 DNA: TGTGCCTGGAGTGGACGGGGAAACACCATATATTTT.

The chain recombines TRBV5-4 with TRBJ2-3; D may be TRBD1 (7 bases). V was shortened by 5 bases and J by 2 bases, with 12 bases between the two germline ends. Germline assignment: CDR1 SGHNT and CDR2 YYREEE (reference sequence). This CDR3 has 14 residues. In nucleotides, the CDR3 is TGTGCCAGCAGGGGGGGACAGCCCACAGATACGCAGTATTTT. Encoded protein: CASRGGQPTDTQYF.

The V gene is TRBV30, the J gene TRBJ2-7; 8 nucleotides match TRBD1. The CDR3 consists of 13 residues. V trimming: 2 bases; J trimming: 5 bases; junction bases outside the gene matches: 5. The germline V gene encodes CDR1 GTSNPN and CDR2 SVGIG (reference sequence). The CDR3: CAWSWTGSNEQYF. For the CDR3, the DNA is TGTGCCTGGAGTTGGACAGGGTCCAACGAGCAGTACTTC.

This clone was counted only a few times. This chain joins TRBV2 and TRBJ2-3; 8 bases map to TRBD2. The CDR3 runs to 14 residues. The V segment lost 3 bases and the J segment 4 bases; nucleotides outside the gene matches: 3. CDR1 is SNHLY, CDR2 FYNNEI, per germline. CDR3 DNA: TGTGCCAGCAGTGAGGGACTAGTGCCAGATACGCAGTATTTT. Its protein is CASSEGLVPDTQYF.

The genes are TRBV7-9 and TRBJ2-7, with D unresolved. The length of the CDR3 is 12 residues. In germline, CDR1 is SEHNR, CDR2 FQNEAQ (reference sequence). The V and J ends lost 0 bases and 5 bases respectively, with 5 bases between them. The CDR3 sequence is CASSLARNEQYF. The CDR3 nucleotides read TGTGCCAGCAGCTTAGCGCGAAACGAGCAGTACTTC.

The chain recombines TRBV3-1 (or the pseudogene TRBV3-2) with TRBJ1-4; weak D call: TRBD1 (6 bases). V lost 6 bases, J lost 5 bases, and 10 bases lay in between. The CDR3 is 13 residues long. In germline, CDR1 is LGHDT, CDR2 YNNKEL (reference sequence). The CDR3 nucleotides are TGTGCCAGCAGGGGGGCGGGGAATGAAAAACTGTTTTTT. The encoded protein is CASRGAGNEKLFF.

J is TRBJ1-4 and V is TRBV19, with TRBD1 identical over 8 bases. Trimming at V came to 6 bases and at J to 11 bases, leaving 14 bases not matched to a gene. The germline CDR1 and CDR2 sequences are LNHDA and SQIVND (reference sequence). This CDR3 has 15 residues. The CDR3: CASSERNRGTEKLFF. CDR3 sequence (DNA): TGTGCCAGTAGCGAGAGAAACAGGGGGACTGAGAAACTGTTTTTT.

V gene TRBV6-5 combines with J gene TRBJ2-3; 8 bases are a match to TRBD2. The ends lost 5 bases at V and 5 bases at J; junction bases unmatched: 9. The CDR3 consists of 15 residues. Germline CDR1 is MNHEY and CDR2 is SVGAGI. The CDR3 DNA follows: TGTGCCAGCAGTCCCTGGGCCGCGGGGGGAGATACGCAGTATTTT. It yields the protein CASSPWAAGGDTQYF.

In this sample, this clone turned up a few times. This chain joins TRBV6-5 and TRBJ1-6; 9 positions match TRBD1. Looked up from germline, CDR1 is MNHEY and CDR2 is SVGAGI. The CDR3 contains 15 residues. Trimming cost V 6 bases and J 9 bases; bases outside gene matches: 9. CDR3 protein: CASSRTGGAGSPLHF. DNA for the CDR3: TGTGCCAGCAGCCGAACAGGGGGCGCAGGTTCACCCCTCCACTTT.

The V gene is TRBV19, the J gene TRBJ2-7, with D possibly being TRBD1 (6 bases). V was pared by 6 bases and J by 0 bases, with 12 bases between. The CDR3 runs 14 residues. The V gene's germline CDR1 is LNHDA and CDR2 SQIVND (reference sequence). The CDR3 DNA is TGTGCCAGTAGAGAGAGGGGGAACTCCTACGAGCAGTACTTC. Protein product: CASRERGNSYEQYF.

The gene calls are TRBV29-1 and TRBJ2-7, with D possibly being TRBD2 (6 bases). V was cut by 6 bases and J by 7 bases, with 19 bases left in between. The V gene's germline CDR1 is SQVTM and CDR2 ANQGSEA. This CDR3 is 13 amino acids long. CDR3: CSVPHGRRGEQYF. CDR3 DNA: TGCAGCGTGCCCCACGGCAGGAGGGGTGAGCAGTACTTC.

This clone was observed a few times. This rearrangement joins TRBV9 to TRBJ2-1, with TRBD2 matching 14 bases. V was pared by 0 bases and J by 8 bases, with 4 bases of the junction left unmatched. Germline CDR1 reads SGDLS; CDR2 reads YYNGEE. The CDR3 spans 16 residues. The CDR3 DNA reads TGTGCCAGCAGCGTAGGGGAGGGACTAGCGGGAGATGAGCAGTTCTTC. This codes for CASSVGEGLAGDEQFF.

The rearrangement uses TRBV19 and TRBJ1-3, with D maybe TRBD1 (5 bases). The length of the CDR3 is 14 residues. The V gene lost 3 bases and the J gene lost 5 bases, with 11 bases spanning the gap. Germline CDR1 is LNHDA and CDR2 is SQIVND (reference sequence). The CDR3 region is CASSIGTPRNTIYF. CDR3 DNA: TGTGCCAGTAGTATTGGGACCCCCCGAAACACCATATATTTT.

The chain couples TRBV6-4 to TRBJ2-7; D is possibly TRBD1 (5 bases). V was pared by 6 bases and J by 3 bases, with 15 bases between. Germline-derived CDR1 and CDR2 are MRHNA and SNTAGT. CDR3 length: 14 amino acids. CDR3 in DNA: TGTGCCAGCAGAAACAGGCCGGACAACTACGAGCAGTACTTC. This encodes CASRNRPDNYEQYF.

This clone is hyperexpanded by share. The rearrangement uses TRBV6-5 and TRBJ1-1; no clear D gene. With 0 bases removed from V and 3 bases from J, the gap between germline ends came to 11 bases. The CDR3 covers 15 residues. From germline, CDR1 is MNHEY and CDR2 SVGAGI. CDR3 sequence: CASSYSNLLDTEAFF. CDR3 DNA: TGTGCCAGCAGTTACTCGAATTTATTGGACACTGAAGCTTTCTTT.